Shown below are 27 T cell receptor beta chains from a single sample sequenced in a study of early T cells in non-severe SARS-CoV-2 infection. TCRdb reprocessed the 5' RACE reads with MiXCR, giving one entry per CDR3 protein. The sample consists of fewer than 100,000 distinct CDR3 sequences, 5.5% to 7.5% of them appearing once. Specimen: whole blood. The receptors come from an adult who was a healthcare worker with PCR-confirmed SARS-CoV-2 infection or an uninfected control (not recorded which).

This clonotype was recorded a few times. V and J are TRBV4-2 and TRBJ2-5; 10 bases fit TRBD2. Germline V gene lookup returns CDR1 LGHNA and CDR2 YNFKEQ. The CDR3 spans 15 residues. V gave up 1 base and J gave up 7 bases; unmatched junction bases: 6. CDR3 sequence (DNA): TGTGCCAGCAGCCAAGGGACTAGCGGCGCGTGGACCCAGTACTTC. Its protein product is CASSQGTSGAWTQYF.

This clonotype occurred many times. The chain carries TRBV18 and TRBJ1-1, with D unclear. Deletions cut 2 bases from V and 1 base from J, with 8 bases between. The CDR3 spans 14 residues. Germline assignment: CDR1 KGHSH and CDR2 LQKENI. The CDR3 DNA sequence: TGTGCCAGCTCACCAGCGGCAGCGAACACTGAAGCTTTCTTT. Translated, it gives CASSPAAANTEAFF.

This clonotype was counted ten times or more. The rearrangement uses TRBV30 and TRBJ2-2; maybe TRBD2 (5 bases). The CDR3 loop spans 15 amino acids. V dropped 3 bases and J dropped 7 bases, with 18 bases sitting between them. Germline CDR1 and CDR2: GTSNPN and SVGIG (reference sequence). Here the CDR3 reads CAWSPGKKMVGELFF. The CDR3 DNA reads as TGTGCCTGGAGCCCCGGGAAGAAAATGGTCGGGGAGCTGTTTTTT.

This clonotype appeared a few times. The genes are TRBV6-6 and TRBJ2-7, with D possibly TRBD2 on 5 matching bases. The CDR3 is 11 amino acids. V lost 5 bases, J lost 5 bases, and 7 bases lay in between. CDR1 is MNHNY and CDR2 is SVGAGI in the germline V gene (reference sequence). The CDR3 loop reads CASSDYHEQYF. CDR3 in DNA: TGTGCCAGCAGTGACTACCACGAGCAGTACTTC.

This clonotype showed up many times. The rearrangement links TRBV2 to TRBJ2-7; D is uncertain. With 5 bases removed from V and 2 bases from J, the gap between germline ends came to 10 bases. Germline CDR1 SNHLY, CDR2 FYNNEI. The CDR3 totals 13 residues. DNA of the CDR3: TGTGCCAGCAGTAAAGACACCGCCTACGAGCAGTACTTC. This sequence encodes CASSKDTAYEQYF.

This clonotype occurred a few times. The chain is built from TRBV10-3 and TRBJ2-2, with D perhaps TRBD1 (6 bases). V lost 2 bases to trimming and J lost 3 bases, with 13 bases between them. Per the germline V gene, CDR1 is ENHRY and CDR2 is SYGVKD. This CDR3 has 16 residues. The CDR3 is CAISENPRGHTGELFF. The DNA of the CDR3 is TGTGCCATCAGTGAGAACCCCAGGGGACACACCGGGGAGCTGTTTTTT.

In its sample, this clonotype was seen a few times. The chain is built from TRBV7-2 and TRBJ2-1, with 7 bases matching TRBD2. Trimming at V came to 4 bases and at J to 5 bases, leaving 11 bases not matched to a gene. CDR1 is SGHTA, CDR2 FQGNSA, per germline. CDR3 size: 16 residues. CDR3 coding DNA: TGTGCCAGCAGCTGGGGCCTGAAGGGGAGGGACAATGAGCAGTTCTTC. It specifies CASSWGLKGRDNEQFF.

The J gene is TRBJ1-4, the V gene TRBV29-1, with 10 bases matching TRBD1. Germline assignment: CDR1 SQVTM and CDR2 ANQGSEA. The CDR3 runs to 14 residues. V lost 7 bases and J lost 3; bases outside the gene matches: 5. The CDR3 DNA follows: TGCAGCGCCTCCGGGACAGGGGCTAATGAAAAACTGTTTTTT. Translated, it gives CSASGTGANEKLFF.

This rearrangement joins TRBV5-4 to TRBJ2-2; D remains unclear. Trimming shortened V by 4 bases and J by 4 bases, and 5 bases separated the two germline ends. From germline, CDR1 is SGHNT and CDR2 YYREEE (reference sequence). The CDR3 runs to 12 residues. The CDR3 region has the DNA TGTGCCAGCAGCCCCACCACCGGGGAGCTGTTTTTT. It translates to CASSPTTGELFF.

This chain links TRBV6-1 with TRBJ1-1, with 7 bases fitting TRBD1. The germline V gene encodes CDR1 MNHNS and CDR2 SASEGT. Trimming took 7 bases from V and 0 from J; bases not matched to a gene: 8. The CDR3 spans 15 residues. CDR3 sequence (DNA): TGTGCCAGCATCGACAGGGCTACAATGAACACTGAAGCTTTCTTT. Translation gives CASIDRATMNTEAFF.

In its sample, this clonotype was seen many times. This chain's CDR3 is CASSRAPGFGEEKLFF. CDR3 DNA sequence: TGTGCCAGCAGCCGGGCCCCAGGGTTCGGGGAGGAAAAACTGTTTTTT. This rearrangement joins TRBV7-9 to TRBJ1-4; possibly TRBD1 for D (5 bases). CDR1 is SEHNR, CDR2 FQNEAQ, per germline (reference sequence). Trimming shortened V by 5 bases and J by 8 bases, and 21 bases separated the two germline ends. The CDR3 totals 16 residues.

This clonotype showed up just a few times. The chain recombines TRBV10-2 with TRBJ2-7; 7 positions match TRBD2. The CDR3 runs to 12 residues. Unmatched junction bases numbered 5, after V lost 7 bases and J lost 5 bases. Germline V gene data show CDR1 as WSHSY and CDR2 as SAAADI. The chain's CDR3 is CASTGGTDEQYF. The DNA for the CDR3 is TGCGCCAGCACCGGGGGGACTGACGAGCAGTACTTC.

This clonotype was counted ten times or more. The rearrangement joins TRBV7-9 to TRBJ2-7; 8 bases are a match to TRBD1. V lost 5 bases to trimming and J lost 6 bases; unmatched junction nucleotides: 9. This CDR3 has 14 residues. CDR1 is SEHNR and CDR2 is FQNEAQ in the germline V gene (reference sequence). In nucleotides, the CDR3 is TGTGCCAGCAGCCCCTCCGGGACAGGAAGCGAGCAGTACTTC. It encodes CASSPSGTGSEQYF.

The chain recombines TRBV18 with TRBJ2-7, with D perhaps matching TRBD1 (5 bases). This CDR3 comprises 14 residues. The germline V gene encodes CDR1 KGHSH and CDR2 LQKENI. V lost 2 bases and J 1 base, leaving 9 bases between the germline ends. The CDR3 is CASSPLSGSYEQYF. DNA for the CDR3: TGTGCCAGCTCACCATTATCAGGGTCCTACGAGCAGTACTTC.

In its sample, this clonotype was seen a few times. The chain employs TRBV29-1 and TRBJ2-3, with a possible D match to TRBD2 (6 bases). Germline CDR1 SQVTM, CDR2 ANQGSEA. V dropped 5 bases and J dropped 2 bases, with 17 bases sitting between them. This CDR3 has 15 amino acids. In DNA form, the CDR3 reads TGCAGCGTTCGCGGGACCGACAGTTCCACAGATACGCAGTATTTT. Its translation: CSVRGTDSSTDTQYF.

This clonotype was detected ten times or more. This chain connects TRBV2 to TRBJ2-4, with D uncertain. CDR1 is SNHLY and CDR2 is FYNNEI in the germline V gene. The CDR3 spans 19 residues. The V end was cut by 6 bases, the J end by 0 bases, with 24 bases between. The CDR3 DNA is TGTGCCAGCAGCCGGAGCCCTTTTACTGGAGTCCTAGCCAAAAACATTCAGTACTTC. The encoded protein is CASSRSPFTGVLAKNIQYF.

In this sample, this clonotype turned up many times. The chain links TRBV7-6 to TRBJ1-4, with no clear D. Between the trimmed V and J ends, which lost 2 bases and 5 bases, there was a span of 0 bases. CDR1 is SGHVS and CDR2 is FNYEAQ in the germline V gene. There are 11 residues in the CDR3. The CDR3, as DNA: TGTGCCAGCAGCTTAAATGAAAAACTGTTTTTT. Amino acids: CASSLNEKLFF.

The gene calls are TRBV2 and TRBJ2-7, with TRBD2 as a possible D gene (5 bases). CDR1 is SNHLY, CDR2 FYNNEI, per germline. V gave up 3 bases and J gave up 5 bases, with 8 bases separating them. CDR3 length: 12 residues. The CDR3 DNA is TGTGCCAGCAGTGATTACGGGGACGAGCAGTACTTC. As protein: CASSDYGDEQYF. Looking up the rest from reference TRBV2 and TRBJ2-7 gives the full variable domain: EPEVTQTPSHQVTQMGQEVILRCVPISNHLYFYWYRQILGQKVEFLVSFYNNEISEKSEIFDDQFSVERPDGSNFTLKIRSTKLEDSAMYFCASSDYGDEQYFGPGTRLTVT.

This clonotype was counted many times. The genes are TRBV12-3 or TRBV12-4 and TRBJ1-2; unclear D gene. The V and J ends lost 6 bases and 6 bases respectively, with 8 bases between them. This CDR3 comprises 11 residues. The CDR3: CASSGGNGYTF. The CDR3 DNA sequence: TGTGCCAGCAGCGGTGGTAATGGCTACACCTTC.

This clonotype was counted a few times. This chain uses TRBV6-5 with TRBJ1-5, with unresolved D. Trimming pared 0 bases from V and 4 bases from J, leaving 10 bases between. The germline V gene has CDR1 MNHEY and CDR2 SVGAGI. This CDR3 region has 15 residues. The CDR3 spells CASSYSFSPNQPQHF. CDR3 nucleotides: TGTGCCAGCAGTTACTCGTTTAGCCCGAATCAGCCCCAGCATTTT.

This clonotype occurred a few times. The chain employs TRBV12-3 or TRBV12-4 and TRBJ2-1; 8 bases fit TRBD2. The CDR3 runs 16 residues. V lost 4 bases and J lost 9; bases outside the gene matches: 14. The DNA for the CDR3 is TGTGCCAGCAGTTCAGGTTCCGGGACTAGACGTTTTGAGCAGTTCTTC. Protein: CASSSGSGTRRFEQFF.

This clonotype was observed many times. V gene TRBV5-5 combines with J gene TRBJ2-5, with D tentatively TRBD1 or TRBD2 (5 bases each). Per the germline V gene, CDR1 is SGHKS and CDR2 is YYEKEE (reference sequence). Trimming removed 2 bases at V and 1 base at J, with 9 bases between. The CDR3 consists of 14 residues. CDR3 sequence: CASSFWGSQETQYF. In nucleotides, the CDR3 is TGTGCCAGCAGCTTTTGGGGGAGCCAAGAGACCCAGTACTTC.

With regard to this clonotype: At one boundary the junction diverges from the germline segment, which might be a read error. The V gene is TRBV5-4, the J gene TRBJ1-1; TRBD1 matches 7 bases. Germline assignment: CDR1 SGHNT and CDR2 YYREEE (reference sequence). CDR3 length equals 15 residues. The CDR3 reads CASSPPTGMNTEAFF. CDR3 DNA: TGTGCCAGCAGCCCCCCGACAGGGATGAATACTGAAGCTTTCTTT.

This sequence joins TRBV20-1 and TRBJ2-1; 9 nucleotides agree with TRBD1. The germline CDR1 and CDR2 sequences are DFQATT and SNEGSKA (reference sequence). The trim removed 5 bases at V and 6 bases at J, leaving 2 bases unmatched. This CDR3 comprises 12 residues. The CDR3 is CSALGQGNEQFF. The CDR3 coding sequence is TGCAGTGCTTTGGGACAGGGCAATGAGCAGTTCTTC.

The rearrangement joins TRBV6-1 to TRBJ2-5; D is perhaps TRBD1 (6 bases). Germline lookup yields CDR1 MNHNS and CDR2 SASEGT. Deletions cut 4 bases from V and 5 bases from J, with 14 bases between. The CDR3 contains 14 residues. DNA of the CDR3: TGTGCCAGCAGTGCAGTTGGGCAGGGGGAGACCCAGTACTTC. This codes for CASSAVGQGETQYF.

Turning to this clonotype: A read error may produce the germline difference seen at one junction end. This rearrangement joins TRBV7-9 to TRBJ2-3; D might be TRBD2 (7 bases). The CDR3 contains 15 residues. CDR1 and CDR2 from the germline V gene are SEHNR and FQNEAQ (reference sequence). CDR3 sequence reads: CASSSKGGATDTLYF. The CDR3 DNA reads as TGTGCCAGCAGCTCAAAGGGGGGGGCCACAGATACGCTGTATTTT.

In its sample, this clonotype was seen many times. CDR3 amino acids: CASSTGQPGYTF. CDR3 in DNA: TGTGCCAGCAGTACGGGACAGCCTGGCTACACCTTC. The rearrangement joins TRBV6-2 or TRBV6-3 to TRBJ1-2; 7 nucleotides match TRBD1. The germline gives CDR1 MNHEY, CDR2 SVGEGT. The CDR3 is 12 residues long. Trimming removed 5 bases from V and 7 bases from J; junction bases left unmatched: 4.